This is a list of T cell receptor beta chains from one sample in a study of cytomegalovirus exposure and HLA in healthy donors. Assay used: immunoSEQ multiplex PCR; TCRdb lists only in-frame clones, some missing. The sample has around 120,000 clones; around two thirds are singletons. Input material: PBMCs. The receptors come from a man under 40 in good health and CMV-seropositive. CDR3s include the opening cysteine and the closing phenylalanine or tryptophan. Fields, in order: clone size, J gene, D gene, V gene, CDR3 protein, CDR3 DNA. A D gene is named only where the DNA matches it firmly. Clone size is stated in some rows and not others, as once, few, many or a class when expanded.

few	TRBJ2-4	-	TRBV7-2	CASSLGLAGDGQYF	TGTGCCAGCAGCTTAGGGTTAGCAGGGGATGGTCAGTACTTC
-	TRBJ2-1	-	TRBV7-9	CASSLLGQSYNEQFF	TGTGCCAGCAGCTTATTGGGGCAGTCCTACAATGAGCAGTTCTTC
-	TRBJ2-3	-	TRBV9	CASSPIVAEWDPDTQYF	TGTGCCAGCAGCCCCATTGTAGCGGAATGGGATCCAGATACGCAGTATTTT
few	TRBJ2-7	TRBD2	TRBV4-1	CASSTRLAPPHEQYF	TGCGCCAGCAGCACGAGACTAGCACCCCCCCACGAGCAGTACTTC
few	TRBJ2-1	-	TRBV11-3	CASSETGLYNEQFF	TGTGCCAGCAGCGAAACGGGACTGTACAATGAGCAGTTCTTC
once	TRBJ1-1	-	TRBV27	CASRFGSTEAFF	TGTGCCAGCAGGTTCGGGAGCACTGAAGCTTTCTTT
-	TRBJ2-7	-	TRBV21-1	CASSNNRQEQSSYEQYF	TGTGCCAGCAGCAACAACCGACAGGAACAAAGCTCCTACGAGCAGTACTTC
-	TRBJ1-4	TRBD1	TRBV19	CASSPHGQEIEKLFF	TGTGCCAGTAGTCCCCACGGACAGGAGATTGAAAAACTGTTTTTT
-	TRBJ2-3	-	TRBV5-1	CASSSYRPPTDTQYF	TGCGCCAGCAGCTCGTACAGGCCCCCGACAGATACGCAGTATTTT
-	TRBJ2-7	TRBD2	TRBV9	CASSASGGASYEQYF	TGTGCCAGCAGCGCTAGCGGGGGGGCCTCCTACGAGCAGTACTTC
-	TRBJ2-2	-	TRBV5-6	CASRYKTGAGELFF	TGTGCCAGCAGATACAAAACGGGGGCCGGGGAGCTGTTTTTT
-	TRBJ1-2	TRBD1	TRBV6-1	CASSVRRTGGPANYGYTF	TGTGCCAGCAGTGTACGCAGGACAGGGGGCCCTGCTAACTATGGCTACACCTTC
few	TRBJ2-7	-	TRBV2	CASNPVTGNHEQYF	TGTGCCAGCAACCCCGTTACAGGGAACCACGAGCAGTACTTC
few	TRBJ2-3	-	TRBV6-1	CASSPRGPSTDTQYF	TGTGCCAGCAGTCCCCGGGGTCCTAGCACAGATACGCAGTATTTT
-	TRBJ1-2	-	TRBV2	CASLGQGLYGYTF	TGTGCCAGCTTGGGGCAGGGACTCTATGGCTACACCTTC
-	TRBJ2-1	-	TRBV11-3	CASSSPWVAAYNEQFF	TGTGCCAGCAGCTCCCCGTGGGTAGCGGCTTACAATGAGCAGTTCTTC
-	TRBJ2-3	-	TRBV6-5	CASSLGGEADTQYF	TGTGCCAGCAGTTTAGGGGGTGAGGCAGATACGCAGTATTTT
-	TRBJ1-4	TRBD1	TRBV2	CASRQGILDEKLFF	TGTGCCAGCAGACAGGGGATACTAGATGAAAAACTGTTTTTT
-	TRBJ2-1	-	TRBV12-5	CASGRGGYNEQFF	TGTGCTAGTGGGCGGGGTGGCTACAATGAGCAGTTCTTC
few	TRBJ1-2	-	TRBV5-1	CASSLGESLYYGYTF	TGCGCCAGCTCACTCGGGGAATCCCTTTACTATGGCTACACCTTC
-	TRBJ1-5	-	TRBV6-1	CASSAPDSPIRPQHF	TGTGCCAGCAGTGCGCCCGACAGCCCGATTCGGCCCCAGCATTTT
-	TRBJ1-1	TRBD1	TRBV7-2	CASSLAPGQGSAFF	TGTGCCAGCAGCTTAGCACCGGGACAGGGTTCAGCTTTCTTT
-	TRBJ2-7	-	TRBV12-2	CASRQTSGTLTYEQYF	TGTGCAAGTCGCCAAACCTCCGGGACACTGACCTACGAGCAGTACTTC
once	TRBJ2-7	TRBD2	TRBV6-4	CASSDSRDGGAYEQYF	TGTGCCAGCAGTGACTCTCGGGACGGGGGGGCGTACGAGCAGTACTTC
-	TRBJ2-7	TRBD1	TRBV5-6	CASSRDRGHYEQYF	TGTGCCAGCAGCCGGGACAGGGGGCACTACGAGCAGTACTTC
-	TRBJ1-3	-	TRBV7-2	CASSGQLSSGNTIYF	TGTGCCAGCAGCGGACAGCTTAGCTCTGGAAACACCATATATTTT
-	TRBJ2-7	-	TRBV6-1	CASSTGYHEQYF	TGTGCCAGCAGTACAGGGTACCACGAGCAGTACTTC
-	TRBJ2-4	TRBD1	TRBV11-1	CASSFRQGWDIQYF	TGTGCCAGCAGCTTTCGACAGGGCTGGGACATTCAGTACTTC
few	TRBJ1-1	-	TRBV4-1	CASSLQGVAEAFF	TGCGCCAGCAGCCTCCAAGGGGTCGCTGAAGCTTTCTTT
few	TRBJ1-4	-	TRBV7-6	CASSLGIAEKLFF	TGTGCCAGCAGCTTAGGGATAGCGGAAAAACTGTTTTTT
-	TRBJ1-3	-	TRBV30	CAWSGQSGNTIYF	TGTGCCTGGAGTGGACAATCCGGAAACACCATATATTTT
-	TRBJ2-3	-	TRBV7-6	CASSLAWVRGTDTQYF	TGTGCCAGCAGCTTAGCCTGGGTCCGCGGTACAGATACGCAGTATTTT
-	TRBJ2-2	TRBD1	TRBV4-1	CASSPGSGGGKTGELFF	TGCGCCAGCAGCCCAGGGTCAGGGGGCGGAAAAACCGGGGAGCTGTTTTTT
-	TRBJ2-1	-	TRBV9	CASSVGGLQRLEQFF	TGTGCCAGCAGCGTAGGAGGACTACAAAGACTTGAGCAGTTCTTC
-	TRBJ2-7	TRBD1	TRBV7-9	CASSPRDRSYEQYF	TGTGCCAGCAGCCCCCGGGACAGATCCTACGAGCAGTACTTC
-	TRBJ2-3	-	TRBV9	CASSPLWGGNTDTQYF	TGTGCCAGCAGCCCGCTTTGGGGCGGCAACACAGATACGCAGTATTTT
-	TRBJ2-1	TRBD2	TRBV7-7	CASSGGGPLSSYNEQFF	TGTGCTAGCAGCGGCGGGGGGCCGCTTAGCTCCTACAATGAGCAGTTCTTC
-	TRBJ2-5	-	TRBV5-4	CASSFNRGQETQYF	TGTGCCAGCAGCTTTAATCGGGGACAAGAGACCCAGTACTTC
-	TRBJ2-2	TRBD1	TRBV19	CASRGDRANTGELFF	TGTGCCAGTCGGGGAGACAGGGCAAACACCGGGGAGCTGTTTTTT
-	TRBJ1-1	-	TRBV4-1	CASQDQGGMNTEAFF	TGCGCCAGTCAGGATCAGGGAGGTATGAACACTGAAGCTTTCTTT
-	TRBJ2-2	-	TRBV10-3	CAISELGSGELFF	TGTGCCATCAGTGAATTAGGGAGTGGGGAGCTGTTTTTT
few	TRBJ2-7	-	TRBV27	CASSPLPGSSYEQYF	TGTGCCAGCAGTCCCCTCCCGGGGAGCTCCTACGAGCAGTACTTC
-	TRBJ2-1	TRBD2	TRBV2	CASSEGSGGALDEQFF	TGTGCCAGCAGTGAAGGGAGCGGGGGGGCCTTGGATGAGCAGTTCTTC
-	TRBJ2-5	TRBD2	TRBV4-1	CASSRAGGQYGETQYF	TGCGCCAGCAGTCGAGCGGGGGGGCAGTACGGAGAGACCCAGTACTTC
few	TRBJ2-3	-	TRBV19	CASGWWGLTQYF	TGTGCCAGTGGGTGGTGGGGGCTTACGCAGTATTTT
-	TRBJ1-1	-	TRBV10-1	CASSERGGNTEAFF	TGCGCCAGCAGTGAGAGGGGGGGCAACACTGAAGCTTTCTTT